This T cell receptor (beta chain) was identified in a study of T cell changes during pregnancy in multiple sclerosis. With 5 bases clipped from V and 3 bases from J, the junction kept 4 bases outside the gene matches. Germline CDR1 SGHNT, CDR2 YYREEE (reference sequence). The CDR3 runs to 14 residues. Using immunoSEQ multiplex PCR, the repertoire was profiled, and TCRdb retains in-frame clones only, with some absent. This table holds 35,000 or so clones, roughly 94% found once. The V call is TRBV5-4, the J call TRBJ1-3; 8 bases line up with TRBD1. The sequencing here drew on CD4+ T cells from peripheral blood mononuclear cells, taken after pregnancy. The TCR comes from a female donor with multiple sclerosis, enrolled in a pregnancy study. CDR3 in DNA: TGTGCCAGCAGTCCGGGACAGGATGGAAACACCATATATTTT. Protein product: CASSPGQDGNTIYF.